The source of this T cell receptor beta chain is a study of T cells in localized non-small cell lung cancer. Sequencing was performed with immunoSEQ multiplex PCR; in TCRdb, only in-frame clones are kept and a portion is missing. The sample lists tens of thousands of clones, around 84% occurring once. Study results and caveats: Multi-region tumor sequencing was not done, so intratumor heterogeneity could not be excluded. A raised T cell density in blood coincided with lengthier overall survival. In uninvolved adjacent lung, T cell clonality reached its highest value, exceeding tumor. Across samples, adjacent lung featured a median around 55 of the top 100 tumor clones.

Comments on this clone: Its target is unknown.

The sample consisted of peripheral blood, taken before any cancer treatment. The clonotype was recovered from a male donor aged 60 or over with stage III lung adenocarcinoma.

CDR3 residues: CASSQDGTGQETQYF. The CDR3 nucleotides are TGTGCCAGCAGCCAAGACGGGACAGGTCAAGAGACCCAGTACTTC. The chain combines TRBV4-2 with TRBJ2-5; 8 bases fit TRBD1. Germline CDR1 is LGHNA and CDR2 is YNFKEQ. Trimming at V came to 0 bases and at J to 2 bases, leaving 2 bases not matched to a gene. The CDR3 consists of 15 residues.